This TCR beta chain was sequenced for a study of blood T cell repertoires in COVID-19. Study as a whole: Italy, Spain and the United States were the sources of the convalescent and acute COVID-19 samples.

Some clones are missing from TCRdb's copy, which holds only in-frame ones; the method was immunoSEQ multiplex PCR. The top ten clones hold roughly 3.4% of a sample with some 350,000 clones, around 91% of them seen once. CDR3 size: 15 residues. J gave up 0 bases and V 4 bases, and 3 bases lay outside the gene matches. Looked up from germline, CDR1 is SEHNR and CDR2 is FQNEAQ (reference sequence). Input material: peripheral blood. V is TRBV7-9 and J is TRBJ1-2, with 9 nucleotides matching TRBD1. This TCR derives from a woman aged 18-30 years who had recovered from COVID-19. The CDR3 protein is CASSWWDRANYGYTF. The CDR3, as DNA: TGTGCCAGCAGCTGGTGGGACAGGGCTAACTATGGCTACACCTTC.